These T cell receptor beta chains were read from a single sample in a study of memory CD4+ T cells and cytomegalovirus serostatus. The protocol was immunoSEQ multiplex PCR, while the TCRdb copy is restricted to in-frame clones and leaves out a portion. This table has just under 60,000 clones, roughly 81% appearing once. The sequenced sample was memory CD4+ T cells from blood. Receptors originate from an adult in good health and CMV-seronegative. The CDR3 runs from the conserved cysteine through the conserved F or W. D genes are given only for firm matches. Size values are once, few and many counts, or a class for expanded clones, and some rows have none.

CDR3 protein	CDR3 DNA	J gene	clone size	V gene	D gene
CASSLDRRGEAFF	TGTGCCAGCAGCTTAGACAGACGAGGGGAAGCTTTCTTT	TRBJ1-1	NA	TRBV7-9	NA
CASRDYMGNQPQHF	TGTGCCAGCAGGGACTACATGGGCAATCAGCCCCAGCATTTT	TRBJ1-5	medium-sized	TRBV6-1	NA
CAWSVRRTGEGYEQYF	TGTGCCTGGAGTGTAAGGAGGACAGGGGAGGGGTACGAGCAGTACTTC	TRBJ2-7	NA	TRBV30	TRBD1
CASSLGHTETQYF	TGCGCCAGCAGCCTGGGACACACAGAGACCCAGTACTTC	TRBJ2-5	NA	TRBV4-3	NA
CASRYVAGGFADTQYF	TGTGCCAGCAGATACGTAGCGGGAGGTTTTGCAGATACGCAGTATTTT	TRBJ2-3	NA	TRBV5-6	TRBD2
CASTDLWKQEDTQYF	TGTGCCAGCACCGACTTGTGGAAACAAGAAGATACGCAGTATTTT	TRBJ2-3	NA	TRBV4-2	NA
CAWTKTGSHSGNTIYF	TGTGCCTGGACAAAAACAGGGTCTCACTCTGGAAACACCATATATTTT	TRBJ1-3	NA	TRBV30	NA
CASSAKQGSEAFF	TGTGCCAGCAGTGCAAAACAGGGTAGCGAAGCTTTCTTT	TRBJ1-1	NA	TRBV6-4	NA
CASMTGGAGGETQYF	TGTGCCAGCATGACAGGGGGCGCAGGGGGGGAGACCCAGTACTTC	TRBJ2-5	NA	TRBV6-1	TRBD1
CASSLNGLAGASYEQYF	TGTGCCAGCAGTTTAAACGGACTAGCGGGAGCCTCCTACGAGCAGTACTTC	TRBJ2-7	NA	TRBV28	TRBD2
CASSLGGGQYEQYF	TGTGCCAGCAGCTTGGGTGGGGGGCAATACGAGCAGTACTTC	TRBJ2-7	NA	TRBV11-3	NA
CASSIAQTTDTQYF	TGTGCCAGTAGTATAGCCCAGACCACAGATACGCAGTATTTT	TRBJ2-3	few	TRBV19	NA
CASSSSGRFSIQYF	TGTGCCAGCAGTTCGTCAGGCCGATTCAGCATTCAGTACTTC	TRBJ2-4	NA	TRBV27	NA
CASSRSGSPYEQYF	TGTGCCAGCAGTCGAAGCGGGAGCCCCTACGAGCAGTACTTC	TRBJ2-7	NA	TRBV6-5	TRBD2
CASSRSPGQATGELFF	TGTGCCAGCAGTCGAAGCCCGGGACAGGCCACCGGGGAGCTGTTTTTT	TRBJ2-2	NA	TRBV27	TRBD1
CASSLRGPSSGEQFF	TGTGCCAGCTCACTACGGGGGCCCTCTTCGGGTGAGCAGTTCTTC	TRBJ2-1	NA	TRBV18	NA
CASSPRTGAPTDTQYF	TGTGCCAGCAGCCCGCGGACAGGGGCTCCGACAGATACGCAGTATTTT	TRBJ2-3	NA	TRBV7-3	TRBD1
CASSVAQPQHF	TGTGCCAGCAGTGTAGCTCAGCCCCAGCATTTT	TRBJ1-5	NA	TRBV2	NA
CASRLAGNTYNEQFF	TGTGCCAGCAGGCTAGCGGGGAATACCTACAATGAGCAGTTCTTC	TRBJ2-1	few	TRBV6-1	TRBD2
CASSIEQGAYNEQFF	TGTGCCAGCAGCATCGAGCAGGGAGCATACAATGAGCAGTTCTTC	TRBJ2-1	NA	TRBV7-2	NA
CASSLAVGAGALDGYTF	TGTGCCAGCAGCTTAGCGGTCGGAGCGGGGGCTCTAGATGGCTACACCTTC	TRBJ1-2	NA	TRBV7-9	NA
CASSLTGQGGGTEAFF	TGTGCCAGCAGCTTAACCGGGCAGGGTGGAGGCACTGAAGCTTTCTTT	TRBJ1-1	NA	TRBV7-3	NA
CASRSTGSRQPQHF	TGTGCCAGCAGATCGACAGGGTCAAGACAGCCCCAGCATTTT	TRBJ1-5	NA	TRBV28	TRBD1
CASSLSSGQGYEQYF	TGTGCCAGCAGCTTAAGTTCTGGACAGGGCTACGAGCAGTACTTC	TRBJ2-7	NA	TRBV7-2	TRBD1
CASSSDRRETQYF	TGTGCCAGCAGCTCCGACAGGCGGGAGACCCAGTACTTC	TRBJ2-5	NA	TRBV7-7	NA
CASSLAYGNSYEQYF	TGTGCCAGCAGCTTAGCATATGGGAACTCCTACGAGCAGTACTTC	TRBJ2-7	NA	TRBV7-2	NA
CASSLDRGELFF	TGTGCCAGCAGCTTAGACAGGGGAGAGCTGTTTTTT	TRBJ2-2	NA	TRBV7-2	TRBD1